These 2 T cell receptor beta chains were all obtained from the same sample, sequenced in a study of blood T cell repertoires in COVID-19. TCRdb keeps only in-frame clones here, not all; method: immunoSEQ multiplex PCR. The sample shows 90,000 to 110,000 clones, 75% to 90% of them seen only once. Sequencing was done on a sample of peripheral blood. The source is a woman in her fifties or sixties with acute or convalescent COVID-19.

J is TRBJ1-5 and V is TRBV6-1; D is unclear. Germline CDR1 reads MNHNS; CDR2 reads SASEGT. Trimming stripped 2 bases from V and 0 bases from J, with 8 bases between. The CDR3 covers 15 residues. The CDR3 spells CASSELGGSNQPQHF. The DNA for the CDR3 is TGTGCCAGCAGTGAACTCGGTGGTAGCAATCAGCCCCAGCATTTT.

V is TRBV18 and J is TRBJ1-1; D is unresolved. The CDR3 sequence is 14 residues long. The germline CDR1 and CDR2 sequences are KGHSH and LQKENI. The ends were cut back, 3 bases at V and 1 base at J, with 9 bases in the middle. The CDR3 region is CASSPINGNTEAFF. The CDR3 DNA is TGTGCCAGCTCACCGATTAACGGGAACACTGAAGCTTTCTTT.